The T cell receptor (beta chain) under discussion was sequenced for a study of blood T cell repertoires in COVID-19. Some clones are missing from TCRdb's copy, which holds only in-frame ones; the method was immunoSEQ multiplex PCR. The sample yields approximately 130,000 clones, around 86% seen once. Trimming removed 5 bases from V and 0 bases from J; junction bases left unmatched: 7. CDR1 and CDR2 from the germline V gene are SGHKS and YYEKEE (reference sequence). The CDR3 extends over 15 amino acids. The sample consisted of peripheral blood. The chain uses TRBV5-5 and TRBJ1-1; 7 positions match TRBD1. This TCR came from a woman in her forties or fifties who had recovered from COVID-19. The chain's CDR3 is CASRKPGQMNTEAFF. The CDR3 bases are TGTGCCAGCAGAAAACCGGGACAGATGAACACTGAAGCTTTCTTT. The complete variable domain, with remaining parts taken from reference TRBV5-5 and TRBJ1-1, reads DAGVTQSPTHLIKTRGQQVTLRCSPISGHKSVSWYQQVLGQGPQFIFQYYEKEERGRGNFPDRFSARQFPNYSSELNVNALLLGDSALYLCASRKPGQMNTEAFFGQGTRLTVV.